Below are 20 T cell receptor beta chains sequenced from a single sample in a study of shared clonotypes between healthy human individuals. Generated by immunoSEQ multiplex PCR, the TCRdb table keeps only in-frame clones and is missing some. The data hold over 2 million clones, with less than 95% observed a single time. Material: naive CD4+ T cells from PBMCs. The subset was: CD45RA+ positively selected. All receptors come from a man between 18 and 35 years old in good health. Some clones in this sample may be carry-over from other donors' samples.

The gene calls are TRBV6-6 and TRBJ2-5, with TRBD1 as a possible D gene (5 bases). CDR1 and CDR2 (germline): MNHNY, SVGAGI (reference sequence). The ends were cut back, 2 bases at V and 2 bases at J, with 12 bases in the middle. This CDR3 has 15 amino acids. The CDR3 nucleotides are TGTGCCAGCAGTTACCTTGGGGCAGGACAAGAGACCCAGTACTTC. As protein: CASSYLGAGQETQYF.

A remark on this clone: One junction end disagrees with the germline gene, perhaps due to a read error. This chain links TRBV18 with TRBJ1-1; D ambiguous. Germline V gene data show CDR1 as KGHSH and CDR2 as LQKENI. This CDR3 is built from 13 residues. Here the CDR3 DNA reads TGTGCCAGCTCACCAGGGCTGGGCACTGAAGTTTTCTTT. Encoded protein: CASSPGLGTEVFF.

This rearrangement joins TRBV5-1 to TRBJ1-1; D not resolved. Germline CDR1 and CDR2: SGHRS and YFSETQ. This CDR3 is 13 amino acids long. The V end was cut by 0 bases, the J end by 2 bases, with 5 bases between. CDR3 in DNA: TGCGCCAGCAGCTTGGGAGATAACACTGAAGCTTTCTTT. Amino acids: CASSLGDNTEAFF. The entire variable domain, with the rest obtained from reference TRBV5-1 and TRBJ1-1, is as follows: KAGVTQTPRYLIKTRGQQVTLSCSPISGHRSVSWYQQTPGQGLQFLFEYFSETQRNKGNFPGRFSGRQFSNSRSEMNVSTLELGDSALYLCASSLGDNTEAFFGQGTRLTVV.

The rearrangement uses TRBV7-3 and TRBJ2-2; the D gene could be TRBD1 or TRBD2 (6 bases each). V gave up 1 base and J gave up 5 bases, with 17 bases separating them. Germline values: CDR1 SGHTA, CDR2 FQGTGA. The CDR3 is made up of 17 amino acids. As DNA, the CDR3 is TGTGCCAGCAGCTTAAGGGCCCGGGGGCTAGGGACCGGGGAGCTGTTTTTT. Residues: CASSLRARGLGTGELFF.

The chain combines TRBV25-1 with TRBJ1-1; TRBD1 is a possible D gene (5 bases). CDR1 is MGHDK, CDR2 SYGVNS, per germline. This CDR3 has 16 residues. Trimming removed 4 bases from V and 8 bases from J, with 23 bases in between. CDR3 DNA sequence: TGTGCCAGCAGTGGCGGGGCGGGGTACAAGGTTAGGGAAGCTTTCTTT. It specifies CASSGGAGYKVREAFF.

The genes are TRBV7-9 and TRBJ2-7, with a weak D call TRBD2 (5 bases). Trimming removed 2 bases from V and 1 base from J, with 6 bases in between. The germline gives CDR1 SEHNR, CDR2 FQNEAQ (reference sequence). This CDR3 region has 13 residues. CDR3 sequence: CASSLWTSYEQYF. The CDR3 DNA sequence: TGTGCCAGCAGCTTATGGACTTCCTACGAGCAGTACTTC.

This chain joins TRBV15 and TRBJ1-1; no reliable D call. Germline CDR1 reads LNHNV; CDR2 reads YYDKDF (reference sequence). The CDR3 runs 13 residues. Trimming pared 9 bases from V and 1 base from J, leaving 12 bases between. The CDR3 here is CATTRGPNTEAFF. CDR3 in DNA: TGTGCCACGACGCGAGGGCCGAACACTGAAGCTTTCTTT.

This clone was counted once. J is TRBJ1-1 and V is TRBV25-1; D is perhaps TRBD1 (6 bases). The CDR3 loop spans 12 amino acids. V lost 7 bases and J lost 6, with 12 bases in between. Germline V gives CDR1 MGHDK, CDR2 SYGVNS. In DNA form, the CDR3 reads TGTGCCAGCAAAGCACAGGGTTCTGAAGCTTTCTTT. The encoded protein is CASKAQGSEAFF.

The chain links TRBV10-3 to TRBJ1-2; 7 positions match TRBD1. Germline V CDR1 and CDR2: ENHRY, SYGVKD. V was pared by 0 bases and J by 1 base, with 8 bases of the junction left unmatched. The CDR3 totals 17 residues. The CDR3 protein is CAISESANRGLNYGYTF. The CDR3 region has the DNA TGTGCCATCAGTGAGTCGGCAAACAGGGGCCTTAACTATGGCTACACCTTC.

On this clone itself: The sample carries other DNA sequences with the same CDR3. The chain combines TRBV6-6 with TRBJ1-1; the D is unclear. The CDR3 extends over 11 amino acids. V was clipped by 2 bases and J by 8 bases, with 6 bases between them. Germline CDR1 reads MNHNY; CDR2 reads SVGAGI (reference sequence). The CDR3 sequence: CASSYESEAFF. The CDR3 DNA reads as TGTGCCAGCAGTTACGAATCCGAAGCTTTCTTT.

The CDR3 coding sequence is TGTGCCAGCAGCCCGAGCGGGAGAAGCACAGATACGCAGTATTTT. Encoded protein: CASSPSGRSTDTQYF. The V and J genes are TRBV7-3 and TRBJ2-3; 8 bases are a match to TRBD2. V trimming: 5 bases; J trimming: 0 bases; junction bases outside the gene matches: 4. In germline, CDR1 is SGHTA, CDR2 FQGTGA. The CDR3 spans 15 residues. The full variable domain, with the rest looked up from reference TRBV7-3 and TRBJ2-3, is GAGVSQTPSNKVTEKGKYVELRCDPISGHTALYWYRQSLGQGPEFLIYFQGTGAADDSGLPNDRFFAVRPEGSVSTLKIQRTERGDSAVYLCASSPSGRSTDTQYFGPGTRLTVL.

The chain joins TRBV29-1 to TRBJ2-3; 7 nucleotides align to TRBD2. This CDR3 contains 15 residues. V trimming: 4 bases; J trimming: 0 bases; junction bases outside the gene matches: 7. Germline loops: CDR1 SQVTM, CDR2 ANQGSEA. The CDR3 here is CSVGSGIASTDTQYF. CDR3 coding DNA: TGCAGCGTTGGCAGCGGGATCGCTAGCACAGATACGCAGTATTTT.

The V and J genes are TRBV6-1 and TRBJ2-7, with 10 bases that match TRBD1. The CDR3 is 15 amino acids. J lost 2 bases, V lost 5 bases, and 6 bases had no gene match. Germline CDR1 and CDR2: MNHNS and SASEGT. The CDR3 protein is CASSSGTGATYEQYF. DNA of the CDR3: TGTGCCAGCAGTTCCGGGACAGGGGCGACCTACGAGCAGTACTTC.

The chain combines TRBV10-1 with TRBJ2-3; a weak D match, TRBD1 (6 bases). The CDR3 consists of 17 residues. CDR1 is WNHNN and CDR2 is SYGVQD in the germline V gene (reference sequence). Trimming took off 2 bases at V and 0 bases at J, with 15 bases between the two ends. The CDR3, as DNA: TGCGCCAGCAGTGAGAGGGGGACAACACTTAGCACAGATACGCAGTATTTT. Its protein is CASSERGTTLSTDTQYF.

This rearrangement joins TRBV11-2 to TRBJ2-1; D gene uncertain. The CDR3 length is 13 residues. Deletions cut 6 bases from V and 8 bases from J, with 14 bases between. Germline CDR1 is SGHAT and CDR2 is FQNNGV. The CDR3 protein is CASRRPAVDEQFF. The CDR3 nucleotides read TGTGCCAGCAGACGGCCCGCGGTCGATGAGCAGTTCTTC.

The V call is TRBV28, the J call TRBJ2-3; D is unresolved. CDR1 MDHEN and CDR2 SYDVKM come from the germline V gene. V shed 6 bases and J shed 3 bases, with 10 bases lying between them. CDR3 length: 13 residues. The CDR3 reads CASRSPATDTQYF. As DNA, the CDR3 is TGTGCCAGCAGGAGTCCGGCAACAGATACGCAGTATTTT.

This rearrangement joins TRBV29-1 to TRBJ2-7; 7 nucleotides align to TRBD1. This CDR3 region has 12 residues. Germline CDR1 is SQVTM and CDR2 is ANQGSEA. As DNA, the CDR3 is TGCAGTGTTAAAGGGGGCAGGAACGAGCAGTACTTC. It specifies CSVKGGRNEQYF.

On this clone: Different DNA sequences within this sample yield the same CDR3. The chain links TRBV5-1 to TRBJ1-3, with D unresolved. The CDR3 has 13 amino acids. CDR1 and CDR2 from the germline V gene are SGHRS and YFSETQ. Trimming took 0 bases from V and 4 from J, leaving 5 bases between them. The CDR3 region has the DNA TGCGCCAGCAGCTTGGTAGCCGGAAACACCATATATTTT. It translates to CASSLVAGNTIYF.

This chain links TRBV4-1 with TRBJ2-1; D gene unclear. The germline CDR1 and CDR2 sequences are MGHRA and YSYEKL. The CDR3 length is 13 residues. V lost 1 base and J 14 bases, leaving 15 bases between the germline ends. DNA of the CDR3: TGCGCCAGCAGCCAAGTATCTGGCCGTCAGAAGTTCTTC. The encoded protein is CASSQVSGRQKFF.

The chain combines TRBV11-2 with TRBJ1-3; the D gene is possibly TRBD1 (5 bases). V lost 1 base to trimming and J lost 1 base, with 11 bases between them. Germline values: CDR1 SGHAT, CDR2 FQNNGV. There are 16 residues in the CDR3. Here the CDR3 DNA reads TGTGCCAGCAGCTTAGGTTTTCGGGGGTCTGGAAACACCATATATTTT. As protein: CASSLGFRGSGNTIYF.